The 25 T cell receptor beta chains in this list originate from one sample, sequenced in a study of T cell repertoires in cytomegalovirus infection. Via MiXCR, TCRdb re-called the reads, giving one row per CDR3 protein. This table holds 130,000 or so distinct CDR3 sequences, about 6.1% found once. The specimen sequenced was PBMCs. These receptors were taken from a human donor in good health (CMV status not recorded). Some clones in this sample may be carry-over from other donors' samples.

This clonotype came up many times. The rearrangement joins TRBV7-2 to TRBJ1-3; 7 nucleotides agree with TRBD1. After removal of 5 bases from V and 2 bases from J, the junction contained 6 bases not matched to a gene. The CDR3 is 15 amino acids. CDR1 and CDR2 (germline): SGHTA, FQGNSA. CDR3 amino acids: CASSLYDRAGNTIYF. DNA of the CDR3: TGTGCCAGCAGCCTGTACGACAGGGCTGGAAACACCATATATTTT.

The sample holds many counts of this clonotype. The chain has TRBV19 and TRBJ1-2, with D unresolved. Trimming stripped 8 bases from V and 2 bases from J, with 15 bases between. The CDR3 length is 14 residues. Germline V gives CDR1 LNHDA, CDR2 SQIVND (reference sequence). The CDR3, as DNA: TGTGCCAGTGGGAGGATGGGCCGAAACTATGGCTACACCTTC. Residues: CASGRMGRNYGYTF.

This clonotype was observed many times. V is TRBV19 and J is TRBJ1-1, with TRBD1 matching over 7 bases. V lost 2 bases to trimming and J lost 3 bases; unmatched junction nucleotides: 3. The length of the CDR3 is 14 residues. Germline CDR1 LNHDA, CDR2 SQIVND (reference sequence). The CDR3 sequence: CASSITGAYTEAFF. The CDR3 DNA follows: TGTGCCAGTAGTATAACAGGGGCGTACACTGAAGCTTTCTTT.

The CDR3 spells CSARKGQTSGYGYTF. The CDR3 DNA reads as TGCAGTGCTAGAAAAGGACAGACCTCAGGCTATGGCTACACCTTC. The rearrangement joins TRBV20-1 to TRBJ1-2; D may be TRBD1 (6 bases). V lost 2 bases and J 4 bases, leaving 17 bases between the germline ends. In germline, CDR1 is DFQATT, CDR2 SNEGSKA (reference sequence). The CDR3 covers 15 residues.

There are many counts of this clonotype. The chain joins TRBV11-1 to TRBJ2-1; the match to TRBD1 covers 7 bases. V dropped 5 bases and J dropped 4; count of bases not matched to a gene: 5. Germline CDR1 and CDR2: SGHAT and FQDESV (reference sequence). The CDR3 totals 14 residues. The CDR3 loop reads CASSPDRSYNEQFF. The DNA for the CDR3 is TGTGCCAGCAGCCCGGACAGGTCGTACAATGAGCAGTTCTTC.

The gene calls are TRBV29-1 and TRBJ1-1; D unresolved. Germline assignment: CDR1 SQVTM and CDR2 ANQGSEA. Trimming stripped 8 bases from V and 1 base from J, with 14 bases between. This CDR3 has 13 amino acids. The CDR3: CSISTDWNTEAFF. CDR3 nucleotides: TGCAGCATCTCGACGGACTGGAACACTGAAGCTTTCTTT.

The chain combines TRBV18 with TRBJ2-7, with 7 bases that match TRBD2. This CDR3 comprises 16 residues. Per germline, CDR1 KGHSH and CDR2 LQKENI. The J segment lost 0 bases and the V segment lost 2 bases, leaving 7 bases of the junction unmatched. CDR3 in DNA: TGTGCCAGCTCACCATTTGCAGGACTAGGCTCCTACGAGCAGTACTTC. Encoded protein: CASSPFAGLGSYEQYF.

This clonotype has only a few counts. V usage is TRBV4-3 and J usage is TRBJ2-1; tentatively, D is TRBD2 (7 bases). The CDR3 has 18 residues. Germline-derived CDR1 and CDR2 are LGHNA and YSLEER. The V end lost 1 base, the J end lost 0 bases, and 16 bases lay between the germline ends. CDR3 in DNA: TGCGCCAGCAGCCAAGGGTCTAGGGGGGGGTACTCCTACAATGAGCAGTTCTTC. Its protein is CASSQGSRGGYSYNEQFF.

V gene TRBV4-3 combines with J gene TRBJ1-6; D is unresolved. V gave up 0 bases and J gave up 5 bases, with 8 bases separating them. CDR1 is LGHNA and CDR2 is YSLEER in the germline V gene. The CDR3 sequence is 15 residues long. CDR3 sequence reads: CASSQDSLNNSPLHF. For the CDR3, the DNA is TGCGCCAGCAGCCAAGACAGCCTTAATAATTCACCCCTCCACTTT.

This chain connects TRBV6-1 to TRBJ2-4; D perhaps matches TRBD2 (6 bases). The CDR3 runs 15 residues. The germline CDR1 and CDR2 sequences are MNHNS and SASEGT. The ends were cut back, 6 bases at V and 7 bases at J, with 19 bases in the middle. CDR3 bases: TGTGCCAGCAGCACTAGAGGGGCTGGGGGGAACATTCAGTACTTC. Translation: CASSTRGAGGNIQYF.

This clonotype was picked up many times. The genes are TRBV7-2 and TRBJ2-7; TRBD2 matches at 8 bases. Per the germline V gene, CDR1 is SGHTA and CDR2 is FQGNSA. Unmatched junction bases numbered 6, after V lost 1 base and J lost 4 bases. The CDR3 is 15 residues long. Here the CDR3 reads CASSLDPLAGYEQYF. CDR3 sequence (DNA): TGTGCCAGCAGCTTAGACCCCTTAGCGGGGTACGAGCAGTACTTC.

The table lists this clonotype with a few counts. J is TRBJ2-1 and V is TRBV10-3; 7 bases fit TRBD1. Germline V gives CDR1 ENHRY, CDR2 SYGVKD. V trimming: 0 bases; J trimming: 3 bases; junction bases outside the gene matches: 2. The CDR3 runs 15 residues. CDR3 DNA: TGTGCCATCAGTGAGTCGGCAGGGGGCTACAATGAGCAGTTCTTC. It is translated as CAISESAGGYNEQFF.

This clonotype was observed many times. The chain carries TRBV28 and TRBJ1-5; D call uncertain. Germline CDR1 and CDR2: MDHEN and SYDVKM. Trimming cost V 4 bases and J 0 bases, with 13 bases left between them. The CDR3 contains 16 residues. The CDR3 protein is CASSWMPTYSNQPQHF. The CDR3 DNA is TGTGCCAGCAGTTGGATGCCTACCTATAGCAATCAGCCCCAGCATTTT.

This clonotype has a handful of counts. Here the CDR3 reads CSASPFSLNYEQYF. The CDR3 DNA reads TGCAGTGCTTCACCATTTTCCCTGAACTACGAGCAGTACTTC. The genes are TRBV20-1 and TRBJ2-7; D not certain. The CDR3 has 14 residues. V gave up 5 bases and J gave up 3 bases, with 17 bases separating them. The V gene's germline CDR1 is DFQATT and CDR2 SNEGSKA (reference sequence).

This clonotype was counted many times. The rearrangement joins TRBV29-1 to TRBJ2-3, with D possibly TRBD1 on 5 matching bases. The CDR3 extends over 16 amino acids. Germline CDR1 reads SQVTM; CDR2 reads ANQGSEA. The V end was cut by 5 bases, the J end by 6 bases, with 24 bases between. The CDR3 DNA reads as TGCAGCGTTCTAGGCTGGGCCAGGGCTACACACGATACGCAGTATTTT. This encodes CSVLGWARATHDTQYF.

This clonotype came up many times. V is TRBV11-3 and J is TRBJ2-5; D is perhaps TRBD2 (5 bases). The CDR3 loop spans 14 amino acids. Germline V gene sequence: CDR1 SGHNT, CDR2 YENEEA. V lost 5 bases and J 2 bases, leaving 12 bases between the germline ends. The DNA for the CDR3 is TGTGCCAGCAGCCCGGGATATCCGCAAGAGACCCAGTACTTC. Translated: CASSPGYPQETQYF. Complete variable domain (other parts from reference TRBV11-3 and TRBJ2-5): EAGVVQSPRYKIIEKKQPVAFWCNPISGHNTLYWYLQNLGQGPELLIRYENEEAVDDSQLPKDRFSAERLKGVDSTLKIQPAELGDSAVYLCASSPGYPQETQYFGPGTRLLVL.

In its sample, this clonotype was seen many times. The chain joins TRBV28 to TRBJ1-1; no clear D. Germline lookup yields CDR1 MDHEN and CDR2 SYDVKM. The V end lost 10 bases, the J end lost 5 bases, and 8 bases lay between the germline ends. The CDR3 has 10 residues. As DNA, the CDR3 is TGTGCCACCTCGGTAACTGAAGCTTTCTTT. Its protein product is CATSVTEAFF.

V gene TRBV29-1 combines with J gene TRBJ2-7; TRBD1 matches at 7 bases. Trimming removed 6 bases from V and 0 bases from J; junction bases left unmatched: 2. CDR1 and CDR2 (germline): SQVTM, ANQGSEA. The CDR3 has 12 residues. CDR3 sequence (DNA): TGCAGCGTGGGACAGAGCTCCTACGAGCAGTACTTC. Encoded protein: CSVGQSSYEQYF.

In its sample, this clonotype was seen many times. The V call is TRBV7-2, the J call TRBJ2-7; D possibly corresponds to TRBD1 (7 bases). Germline CDR1 SGHTA, CDR2 FQGNSA. This CDR3 contains 17 residues. Trimming stripped 6 bases from V and 1 base from J, with 22 bases between. Here the CDR3 reads CASSYNRGGWRSYEQYF. DNA of the CDR3: TGTGCCAGCAGTTATAACAGGGGAGGTTGGCGGTCCTACGAGCAGTACTTC.

This clonotype was seen only a few times. The V gene is TRBV20-1, the J gene TRBJ2-1; D is perhaps TRBD2 (5 bases). This CDR3 region has 11 residues. The V and J ends lost 4 bases and 9 bases respectively, with 10 bases between them. From germline, CDR1 is DFQATT and CDR2 SNEGSKA (reference sequence). CDR3 DNA: TGCAGTGCTACTCCGACTATTGAGCAGTTCTTC. Its translation: CSATPTIEQFF.

This clonotype was recorded a few times. The chain combines TRBV7-8 with TRBJ2-1; tentative D call: TRBD1 (5 bases). V was cut by 2 bases and J by 7 bases, with 15 bases left in between. Per germline, CDR1 SGHVS and CDR2 FQNEAQ. The CDR3 is 15 amino acids. CDR3 protein: CASSLLVAGRNEQFF. Here the CDR3 DNA reads TGTGCCAGCAGCTTATTGGTGGCAGGGCGAAATGAGCAGTTCTTC.

J is TRBJ1-5 and V is TRBV19; a weak D match, TRBD1 (5 bases). Deletions cut 6 bases from V and 4 bases from J, with 16 bases between. The CDR3 is 15 residues long. Germline assignment: CDR1 LNHDA and CDR2 SQIVND (reference sequence). The CDR3 sequence is CASSRIRGGNQPQHF. The CDR3 nucleotides read TGTGCCAGTAGCCGCATCCGTGGGGGGAATCAGCCCCAGCATTTT.

This clonotype was seen repeatedly, ten times or more. V and J are TRBV7-2 and TRBJ2-1; 11 bases line up with TRBD2. The CDR3 consists of 15 residues. Per germline, CDR1 SGHTA and CDR2 FQGNSA. Trimming at V came to 7 bases and at J to 2 bases, leaving 4 bases not matched to a gene. This CDR3 is CASNELAGAYNEQFF. The DNA of the CDR3 is TGTGCCAGCAATGAACTAGCGGGGGCCTACAATGAGCAGTTCTTC.

This clonotype was observed at least ten times. CDR3 nucleotides: TGCAGCGGGTCGACTGGGTTCAACACTGAAGCTTTCTTT. This sequence encodes CSGSTGFNTEAFF. The rearrangement uses TRBV29-1 and TRBJ1-1; D not certain. CDR1 and CDR2 (germline): SQVTM, ANQGSEA. The V and J ends lost 7 bases and 2 bases respectively, with 14 bases between them. The CDR3 is 13 amino acids.

In this sample, this clonotype turned up many times. The chain has TRBV20-1 and TRBJ2-5; no firm D call. V was cut by 1 base and J by 3 bases, with 12 bases left in between. The length of the CDR3 is 14 residues. The germline V gene has CDR1 DFQATT and CDR2 SNEGSKA (reference sequence). CDR3 coding DNA: TGCAGTGCTAGAGTAGAAGGATACAAAGAGACCCAGTACTTC. Translation gives CSARVEGYKETQYF.